The T cell receptor (beta chain) described here comes from a study of T-cell reconstitution after alpha-beta-depleted transplantation in children. Unique molecular identifiers were incorporated into the prepared TCRbeta library. One entry per CDR3 protein, called by TCRdb with MiXCR from the PCR reads. This table holds roughly 350,000 distinct CDR3 sequences, around 15% found once. This clonotype was recorded many times. This CDR3 spans 14 amino acids. V was pared by 3 bases and J by 5 bases, with 13 bases between. Germline CDR1 MGHRA, CDR2 YSYEKL. The source material was PBMCs, mostly from graft donor cells, sampled 360 days after TCRalphabeta/CD19-depleted stem cell transplant. The TCR was taken from a male patient aged 2 to 9 who had a stem cell transplant for acute lymphoblastic leukemia, so the T cells may come from the graft donor. This chain uses TRBV4-1 with TRBJ2-5; no clear D gene. The CDR3 DNA reads as TGCGCCAGCAGCCAGCATACTTCGAGGGAGACCCAGTACTTC. Its protein is CASSQHTSRETQYF.